Below, one T cell receptor beta chain is given with its context. Its antigen remains unknown. These data are taken from a study of T cells expressing NK-cell markers. Turning to the study itself: CD3+CD56+NKG2C+, CD3+CD56+NKG2C- and CD3+CD56-NKG2C+ T cells, once sorted, supplied the TCR beta repertoires. Seven donors tested HCMV-seropositive and one tested seronegative among the eight sequenced. Study conclusions and caveats: The CD3+CD56-NKG2C+ fraction of a few donors was likewise dominated by these clonotypes.

UMIs accompanied the 5'RACE template switching by which TCR beta cDNA was made. No DNA is given; TCRdb re-called the 5' RACE reads and lists each CDR3 protein once. The table lists 300,000 to 500,000 distinct CDR3 sequences. CDR1 is SGHDN, CDR2 FVKESK, per germline. The CDR3 loop spans 15 amino acids. This TCR was sampled from a woman aged 50 to 60 in good health. The chain employs TRBV14 and TRBJ2-3; without DNA, the TCRdb call of TRBD1 cannot be checked. The sample taken for sequencing was blood T cells: a sorted CD56 or NKG2C T cell subset, CD4+ or CD8+ T cells, or bulk PBMC T cells (not recorded which). This chain's CDR3 is CASSIRTGLTDTQYF.